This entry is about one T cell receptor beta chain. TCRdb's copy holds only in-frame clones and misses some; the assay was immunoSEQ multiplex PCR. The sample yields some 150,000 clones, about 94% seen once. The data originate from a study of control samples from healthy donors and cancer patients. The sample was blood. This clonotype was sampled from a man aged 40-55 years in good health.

The CDR3 sequence is CASSFRGGTEAFF. CDR3 bases: TGTGCCAGCAGCTTCCGGGGTGGCACTGAAGCTTTCTTT. The rearrangement links TRBV5-6 to TRBJ1-1, with D uncertain. From germline, CDR1 is SGHDT and CDR2 YYEEEE. This CDR3 comprises 13 residues. Deletions cut 2 bases from V and 4 bases from J, with 9 bases between. The full variable domain, completed using reference TRBV5-6 and TRBJ1-1, is DAGVTQSPTHLIKTRGQQVTLRCSPKSGHDTVSWYQQALGQGPQFIFQYYEEEERQRGNFPDRFSGHQFPNYSSELNVNALLLGDSALYLCASSFRGGTEAFFGQGTRLTVV.